This T cell receptor beta chain was captured by sequencing in a study of T cell responses to AZD1222 COVID-19 vaccine. Germline loops: CDR1 SGHDT, CDR2 YYEEEE. The CDR3 has 16 residues. Trimming removed 0 bases from V and 5 bases from J, with 17 bases in between. The table came from immunoSEQ multiplex PCR; TCRdb's copy has only in-frame clones and leaves some out. The sample includes 150,000 to 200,000 clones, roughly nine tenths seen only once; the top ten take 1.5% to 2%. The genes are TRBV5-6 and TRBJ1-2; D remains unclear. The sample here was peripheral blood, taken 28 days after the second AZD1222 dose. The TCR sequence derives from an adult who received the AZD1222 COVID-19 vaccine. CDR3: CASSLESRWAWYGYTF. In DNA form, the CDR3 reads TGTGCCAGCAGCTTGGAGTCGCGGTGGGCTTGGTATGGCTACACCTTC.